This TCR beta chain comes out of a study of cytomegalovirus exposure and HLA in healthy donors. Study results and caveats: An analysis was carried out later, and it reportedly showed fewer N-insertions in an Asian-associated ancestry cluster than the approximately 660-donor mean. What a later analysis showed was that several of the most significant clusters appeared linked to common viral pathogens.

CDR1 and CDR2 from the germline V gene are KGHSH and LQKENI. With 0 bases removed from V and 1 base from J, the gap between germline ends came to 10 bases. The length of the CDR3 is 17 residues. Vbeta (60) and Jbeta (13) primers were used in the PCR. The protocol was immunoSEQ multiplex PCR, while the TCRdb copy is restricted to in-frame clones and leaves out a portion. The profile covers approximately 120,000 clones, with 81% appearing a single time and 4% taken by the ten largest. As to this clone: The target antigen is unknown.

This clonotype was sampled from a man aged 18-30 years in good health and CMV-seropositive. The sample was PBMCs. This chain links TRBV18 with TRBJ2-6; TRBD2 might be the D (5 bases). The CDR3 loop is CASSPPRTGSGANVLTF. The CDR3 DNA sequence: TGTGCCAGCTCACCACCAAGGACGGGATCTGGGGCCAACGTCCTGACTTTC. Full variable domain (missing parts from reference TRBV18 and TRBJ2-6): NAGVMQNPRHLVRRRGQEARLRCSPMKGHSHVYWYRQLPEEGLKFMVYLQKENIIDESGMPKERFSAEFPKEGPSILRIQQVVRGDSAAYFCASSPPRTGSGANVLTFGAGSRLTVL.